These 32 T cell receptor beta chains share one sample of origin, sequenced in a study of blood T cell repertoires in COVID-19. TCRdb keeps only in-frame clones here, not all; method: immunoSEQ multiplex PCR. The table lists 400,000 or so clones, 75% to 90% of them singletons. The sequenced sample was PBMCs or T cells enriched from blood (not recorded which). These receptors originate from a man aged 30 to 39 who had recovered from COVID-19.

This rearrangement joins TRBV10-2 to TRBJ1-4, with 11 nucleotides matching TRBD1. The CDR3 is made up of 13 amino acids. With 7 bases clipped from V and 7 bases from J, the junction kept 2 bases outside the gene matches. Germline V gene data show CDR1 as WSHSY and CDR2 as SAAADI. DNA for the CDR3: TGCGCCAGCATGGGACAGGGGGGTGAAAAACTGTTTTTT. As protein: CASMGQGGEKLFF.

This sequence joins TRBV27 and TRBJ2-3; no definite D call. V was pared by 0 bases and J by 11 bases, with 12 bases between. This CDR3 contains 13 residues. The V gene's germline CDR1 is MNHEY and CDR2 SMNVEV (reference sequence). The CDR3 DNA is TGTGCCAGCAGTTTATCTTCCAGTGGCCAGCAGTATTTT. As protein: CASSLSSSGQQYF.

V usage is TRBV7-3 and J usage is TRBJ2-1; no reliable D call. Trimming took off 3 bases at V and 9 bases at J, with 9 bases between the two ends. CDR1 is SGHTA and CDR2 is FQGTGA in the germline V gene. The CDR3 consists of 12 residues. CDR3 loop: CASSFELGEQFF. DNA for the CDR3: TGTGCCAGCAGCTTCGAGCTCGGTGAGCAGTTCTTC. The full variable domain, its missing parts supplied by reference TRBV7-3 and TRBJ2-1, is GAGVSQTPSNKVTEKGKYVELRCDPISGHTALYWYRQSLGQGPEFLIYFQGTGAADDSGLPNDRFFAVRPEGSVSTLKIQRTERGDSAVYLCASSFELGEQFFGPGTRLTVL.

This sequence joins TRBV7-6 and TRBJ2-2; 7 nucleotides line up with TRBD1. This CDR3 has 16 residues. CDR1 is SGHVS, CDR2 FNYEAQ, per germline. V trimming: 1 base; J trimming: 3 bases; junction bases outside the gene matches: 5. The CDR3 is CASSLGSGGYTGELFF. The CDR3 DNA reads TGTGCCAGCAGCTTAGGCTCAGGGGGATACACCGGGGAGCTGTTTTTT.

The CDR3 bases are TGTGCCAGTAGTACAGGGGCTTACTCCTACGAGCAGTACTTC. Translated, it gives CASSTGAYSYEQYF. The chain has TRBV19 and TRBJ2-7; perhaps TRBD1 as D (6 bases). V was trimmed by 4 bases and J by 0 bases, leaving 10 bases between them. This CDR3 region has 14 residues. Per the germline V gene, CDR1 is LNHDA and CDR2 is SQIVND (reference sequence).

This clone has a single count. The chain employs TRBV6-5 and TRBJ1-1; D gene ambiguous. Germline CDR1 is MNHEY and CDR2 is SVGAGI. V was clipped by 5 bases and J by 1 base, with 11 bases between them. The CDR3 covers 14 residues. The CDR3 DNA sequence: TGTGCCAGCAGTCGACGAGCGGCGAACACTGAAGCTTTCTTT. This translates into CASSRRAANTEAFF.

The V gene is TRBV28, the J gene TRBJ1-5; D is undetermined. Germline CDR1 is MDHEN and CDR2 is SYDVKM. The CDR3 runs 14 residues. Trimming cost V 2 bases and J 2 bases, with 7 bases left between them. The CDR3 here is CASSLRGGNQPQHF. For the CDR3, the DNA is TGTGCCAGCAGTTTACGGGGTGGCAATCAGCCCCAGCATTTT.

This clone was detected once. The V and J genes are TRBV28 and TRBJ1-1, with D perhaps TRBD1 (6 bases). The CDR3 sequence is 13 residues long. V was clipped by 1 base and J by 6 bases, with 9 bases between them. Germline CDR1 MDHEN, CDR2 SYDVKM. The CDR3 DNA reads as TGTGCCAGCAGTTTATCCAGGGGCTCTGAAGCTTTCTTT. It is translated as CASSLSRGSEAFF.

As concerns this clone: Other DNA sequences in the same sample also yield this CDR3. The CDR3 region is CASSLSGVGSYNEQFF. The CDR3 DNA follows: TGTGCCAGCAGCCTGAGCGGAGTGGGCTCCTACAATGAGCAGTTCTTC. The chain uses TRBV14 and TRBJ2-1; D possibly corresponds to TRBD2 (5 bases). The CDR3 sequence is 16 residues long. Germline-derived CDR1 and CDR2 are SGHDN and FVKESK. The V end was cut by 4 bases, the J end by 0 bases, with 13 bases between. Full variable domain (outside the CDR3, taken from reference TRBV14 and TRBJ2-1): EAGVTQFPSHSVIEKGQTVTLRCDPISGHDNLYWYRRVMGKEIKFLLHFVKESKQDESGMPNNRFLAERTGGTYSTLKVQPAELEDSGVYFCASSLSGVGSYNEQFFGPGTRLTVL.

This clone has a handful of counts. The chain combines TRBV20-1 with TRBJ1-2; 8 nucleotides line up with TRBD1. V lost 6 bases and J lost 8; bases outside the gene matches: 5. Germline V gene data show CDR1 as DFQATT and CDR2 as SNEGSKA (reference sequence). This CDR3 is built from 11 residues. This CDR3 is CSALTGEGYTF. CDR3 sequence (DNA): TGCAGTGCGTTGACAGGGGAAGGCTACACCTTC.

The chain joins TRBV11-3 to TRBJ2-7, with TRBD1 identical over 12 bases. The junction had 6 bases not matched to a gene; V was cut back by 6 bases and J by 6 bases. Germline CDR1 and CDR2: SGHNT and YENEEA. The CDR3 is made up of 14 amino acids. The CDR3 here is CASSPGTGGAEQYF. The CDR3 nucleotides are TGTGCCAGCAGTCCCGGGACAGGGGGCGCCGAGCAGTACTTC.

The chain is built from TRBV3-1 (or the pseudogene TRBV3-2) and TRBJ2-7; 9 bases line up with TRBD1. V shed 4 bases, J shed 2 bases, and the junction held 6 bases outside the gene matches. CDR1 and CDR2 from the germline V gene are LGHDT and YNNKEL (reference sequence). The CDR3 consists of 15 residues. The CDR3 region has the DNA TGTGCCAGCAGCCCGAATACAGGGGGCGCCTACGAGCAGTACTTC. Encoded protein: CASSPNTGGAYEQYF.

In this sample, this clone turned up once. The V and J genes are TRBV2 and TRBJ2-7; 8 bases agree with TRBD2. This CDR3 has 15 residues. The V gene end was trimmed by 1 base and the J gene end by 2 bases; junction bases not matched to a gene: 4. CDR1 SNHLY and CDR2 FYNNEI come from the germline V gene. CDR3 nucleotide sequence: TGTGCCAGCAGTGAAGTGGCGGGAGGTCCCTACGAGCAGTACTTC. Translated, it gives CASSEVAGGPYEQYF.

The CDR3 coding sequence is TGTGCCAGCAGCTCGTTTAGCGGGAGCGCGACCGGGGAGCTGTTTTTT. Translated, it gives CASSSFSGSATGELFF. This chain uses TRBV5-5 with TRBJ2-2, with 9 nucleotides matching TRBD2. J was trimmed by 5 bases and V by 3 bases; bases with no gene match: 8. This CDR3 has 16 amino acids. Germline CDR1 and CDR2: SGHKS and YYEKEE (reference sequence).

This chain joins TRBV7-2 and TRBJ1-2, with D perhaps TRBD1 (5 bases). CDR3 size: 12 residues. CDR1 SGHTA and CDR2 FQGNSA come from the germline V gene. V lost 7 bases to trimming and J lost 4 bases, with 10 bases between them. The CDR3 nucleotides are TGTGCCAGCATCCCGGGGGTCTATGGCTACACCTTC. The encoded protein is CASIPGVYGYTF.

This clone was seen only once. The V gene is TRBV28, the J gene TRBJ1-2; 7 bases are a match to TRBD1. The V and J ends lost 6 bases and 0 bases, in that order; junction bases with no gene match: 4. Germline values: CDR1 MDHEN, CDR2 SYDVKM. The CDR3 is 14 amino acids. CDR3 sequence reads: CASSTGVPNYGYTF. For the CDR3, the DNA is TGTGCCAGCAGCACAGGGGTCCCTAACTATGGCTACACCTTC.

A remark on this clone: At the DNA level, this CDR3 is encoded by other sequences in the same sample as well. The V call is TRBV2, the J call TRBJ1-5; a weak D match, TRBD1 (5 bases). The CDR3 extends over 13 amino acids. Germline assignment: CDR1 SNHLY and CDR2 FYNNEI. V was cut by 4 bases and J by 3 bases, with 7 bases left in between. DNA for the CDR3: TGTGCCAGCAGTGGACAGTTCAATCAGCCCCAGCATTTT. As protein: CASSGQFNQPQHF. The full variable domain, with the rest looked up from reference TRBV2 and TRBJ1-5, is EPEVTQTPSHQVTQMGQEVILRCVPISNHLYFYWYRQILGQKVEFLVSFYNNEISEKSEIFDDQFSVERPDGSNFTLKIRSTKLEDSAMYFCASSGQFNQPQHFGDGTRLSIL.

The rearrangement joins TRBV12-3 or TRBV12-4 to TRBJ2-7, with D possibly matching TRBD1 (5 bases). This CDR3 is 12 amino acids long. Between the trimmed V and J ends, which lost 3 bases and 3 bases, there was a span of 6 bases. As DNA, the CDR3 is TGTGCCAGCAGTTTGACAGACTACGAGCAGTACTTC. Its translation: CASSLTDYEQYF.

The genes are TRBV13 and TRBJ1-1; D remains ambiguous. Germline CDR1 and CDR2: PRHDT and FYEKMQ (reference sequence). Trimming pared 6 bases from V and 3 bases from J, leaving 5 bases between. CDR3 length: 11 residues. This CDR3 is CASRRDTEAFF. The DNA of the CDR3 is TGTGCCAGCAGGAGGGACACTGAAGCTTTCTTT.

The V and J genes are TRBV4-1 and TRBJ2-1; 10 nucleotides line up with TRBD1. Germline V CDR1 and CDR2: MGHRA, YSYEKL. Losses at the gene ends were 6 bases for V and 6 bases for J; bases not matched to a gene: 5. CDR3 size: 14 residues. This chain's CDR3 is CASRPGQGSNEQFF. Written as DNA, the CDR3 is TGCGCCAGCAGACCGGGACAGGGGAGCAATGAGCAGTTCTTC.

V and J are TRBV28 and TRBJ2-7; tentatively, D is TRBD1 (7 bases). Germline CDR1 MDHEN, CDR2 SYDVKM. V dropped 4 bases and J dropped 2 bases, with 15 bases sitting between them. The CDR3 covers 15 residues. The CDR3, as DNA: TGTGCCAGCAGTTGGGGGGCCACAGGGGCCTACGAGCAGTACTTC. The encoded protein is CASSWGATGAYEQYF.

J is TRBJ2-5 and V is TRBV11-2; 9 bases align to TRBD2. With 3 bases clipped from V and 4 bases from J, the junction kept 6 bases outside the gene matches. This CDR3 is built from 15 residues. Germline assignment: CDR1 SGHAT and CDR2 FQNNGV. The CDR3 loop is CASSLKELAGETQYF. The CDR3 nucleotides read TGTGCCAGCAGCTTGAAGGAACTAGCGGGAGAGACCCAGTACTTC.

J is TRBJ1-1 and V is TRBV4-1, with a weak D call TRBD1 (5 bases). There are 14 residues in the CDR3. Germline CDR1 is MGHRA and CDR2 is YSYEKL. The V end was cut by 4 bases, the J end by 0 bases, with 9 bases between. The CDR3: CASSPRQLNTEAFF. In nucleotides, the CDR3 is TGCGCCAGCAGCCCGAGACAGTTGAACACTGAAGCTTTCTTT.

As regards this clone: Different DNA sequences within this sample yield the same CDR3. The rearrangement uses TRBV7-3 and TRBJ2-1, with 11 bases that match TRBD2. Trimming removed 4 bases from V and 4 bases from J; junction bases left unmatched: 3. This CDR3 is 15 amino acids long. The germline V gene encodes CDR1 SGHTA and CDR2 FQGTGA. The CDR3 loop reads CASSSTSGTYNEQFF. Here the CDR3 DNA reads TGTGCCAGCAGCTCGACTAGCGGGACTTACAATGAGCAGTTCTTC.

The table lists this clone with a few counts. V is TRBV5-1 and J is TRBJ2-3; 7 nucleotides agree with TRBD1. Germline CDR1 reads SGHRS; CDR2 reads YFSETQ. The V gene end was trimmed by 4 bases and the J gene end by 3 bases; junction bases not matched to a gene: 5. This CDR3 region has 14 residues. DNA for the CDR3: TGCGCCAGCAGCCCGGGACAGCCAACAGATACGCAGTATTTT. This codes for CASSPGQPTDTQYF.

The V gene is TRBV19, the J gene TRBJ1-5; no clear D gene. The CDR3 runs to 13 residues. The V end lost 4 bases, the J end lost 4 bases, and 8 bases lay between the germline ends. The V gene's germline CDR1 is LNHDA and CDR2 SQIVND (reference sequence). The CDR3 loop reads CASSTRENQPQHF. CDR3 sequence (DNA): TGTGCCAGTAGTACCCGGGAGAATCAGCCCCAGCATTTT. Combining the CDR3 with reference TRBV19 and TRBJ1-5 gives the whole variable domain DGGITQSPKYLFRKEGQNVTLSCEQNLNHDAMYWYRQDPGQGLRLIYYSQIVNDFQKGDIAEGYSVSREKKESFPLTVTSAQKNPTAFYLCASSTRENQPQHFGDGTRLSIL.

The chain is built from TRBV5-4 and TRBJ1-1, with D possibly matching TRBD1 (5 bases). Trimming shortened V by 4 bases and J by 5 bases, and 12 bases separated the two germline ends. Germline loops: CDR1 SGHNT, CDR2 YYREEE (reference sequence). The CDR3 spans 13 residues. CDR3 residues: CASSLHSGTEAFF. The DNA of the CDR3 is TGTGCCAGCAGCCTCCATTCAGGGACTGAAGCTTTCTTT.

The chain employs TRBV19 and TRBJ2-1; 12 bases line up with TRBD2. Trimming took 6 bases from V and 7 from J; bases not matched to a gene: 10. CDR1 is LNHDA and CDR2 is SQIVND in the germline V gene (reference sequence). There are 16 residues in the CDR3. This chain's CDR3 is CASRSSGRDQRNEQFF. As DNA, the CDR3 is TGTGCCAGTAGATCTAGCGGGAGGGATCAGCGGAATGAGCAGTTCTTC.

CDR3 residues: CATSLLDTQYF. CDR3 coding DNA: TGTGCCACCTCTCTCCTGGATACGCAGTATTTT. V gene TRBV24-1 combines with J gene TRBJ2-3, with D unresolved. The V end was cut by 9 bases, the J end by 6 bases, with 9 bases between. The CDR3 runs to 11 residues. In germline, CDR1 is KGHDR, CDR2 SFDVKD.

This clone was picked up a small number of times. V gene TRBV4-2 combines with J gene TRBJ1-6, with D unresolved. The CDR3 is 13 residues long. V shed 6 bases and J shed 5 bases, with 8 bases lying between them. Germline CDR1 LGHNA, CDR2 YNFKEQ. The CDR3 is CASRNSDNSPLHF. The CDR3 DNA follows: TGTGCCAGCAGAAACAGTGATAATTCACCCCTCCACTTT.

This rearrangement joins TRBV18 to TRBJ2-6; D is undetermined. The CDR3 length is 15 residues. Germline V CDR1 and CDR2: KGHSH, LQKENI. Trimming removed 2 bases at V and 1 base at J, with 6 bases between. This CDR3 reads CASSPIVSGANVLTF. The DNA of the CDR3 is TGTGCCAGCTCACCAATCGTTTCTGGGGCCAACGTCCTGACTTTC.

The chain employs TRBV28 and TRBJ2-3; perhaps TRBD1 as D (6 bases). The CDR3 is made up of 13 amino acids. Trimming cost V 4 bases and J 8 bases, with 13 bases left between them. Germline lookup yields CDR1 MDHEN and CDR2 SYDVKM. CDR3 DNA sequence: TGTGCCAGCAGTTCGGTAGCACAGGGTACGCAGTATTTT. Protein sequence: CASSSVAQGTQYF. Full variable domain (outside the CDR3, taken from reference TRBV28 and TRBJ2-3): DVKVTQSSRYLVKRTGEKVFLECVQDMDHENMFWYRQDPGLGLRLIYFSYDVKMKEKGDIPEGYSVSREKKERFSLILESASTNQTSMYLCASSSVAQGTQYFGPGTRLTVL.